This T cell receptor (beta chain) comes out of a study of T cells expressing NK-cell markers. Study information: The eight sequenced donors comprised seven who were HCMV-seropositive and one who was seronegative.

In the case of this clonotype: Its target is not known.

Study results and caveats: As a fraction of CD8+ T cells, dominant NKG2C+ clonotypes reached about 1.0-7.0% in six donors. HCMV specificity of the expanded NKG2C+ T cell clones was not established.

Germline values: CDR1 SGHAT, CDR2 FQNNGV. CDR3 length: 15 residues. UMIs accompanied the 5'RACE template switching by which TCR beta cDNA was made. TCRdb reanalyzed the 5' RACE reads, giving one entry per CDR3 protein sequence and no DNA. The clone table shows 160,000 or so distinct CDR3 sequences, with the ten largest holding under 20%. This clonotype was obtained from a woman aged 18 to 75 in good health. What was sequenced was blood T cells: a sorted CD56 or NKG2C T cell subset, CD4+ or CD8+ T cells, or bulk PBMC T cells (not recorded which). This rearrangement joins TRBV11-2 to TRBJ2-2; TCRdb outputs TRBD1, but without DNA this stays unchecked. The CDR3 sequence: CASNPDRANTGELFF.